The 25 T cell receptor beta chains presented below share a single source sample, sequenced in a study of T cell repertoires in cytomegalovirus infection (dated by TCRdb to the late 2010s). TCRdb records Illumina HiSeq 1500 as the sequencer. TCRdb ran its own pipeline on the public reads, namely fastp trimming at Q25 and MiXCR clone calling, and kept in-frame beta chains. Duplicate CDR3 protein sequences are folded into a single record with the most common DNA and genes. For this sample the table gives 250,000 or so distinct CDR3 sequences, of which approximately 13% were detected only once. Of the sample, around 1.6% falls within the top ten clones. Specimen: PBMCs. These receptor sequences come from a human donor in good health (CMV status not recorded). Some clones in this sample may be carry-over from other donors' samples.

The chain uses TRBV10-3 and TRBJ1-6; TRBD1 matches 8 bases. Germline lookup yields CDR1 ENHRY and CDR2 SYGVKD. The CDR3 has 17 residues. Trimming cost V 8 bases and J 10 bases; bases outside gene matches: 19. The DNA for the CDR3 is TGTGCCATCCGAGGAGGACAGGGCGGAATAATGGGATCACCCCTCCACTTT. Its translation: CAIRGGQGGIMGSPLHF.

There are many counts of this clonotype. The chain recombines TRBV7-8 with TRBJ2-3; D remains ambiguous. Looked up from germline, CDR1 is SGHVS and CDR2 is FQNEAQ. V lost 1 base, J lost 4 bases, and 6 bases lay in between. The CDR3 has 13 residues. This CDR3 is CASSLGRPDTQYF. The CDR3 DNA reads TGTGCCAGCAGCTTAGGGCGGCCAGATACGCAGTATTTT.

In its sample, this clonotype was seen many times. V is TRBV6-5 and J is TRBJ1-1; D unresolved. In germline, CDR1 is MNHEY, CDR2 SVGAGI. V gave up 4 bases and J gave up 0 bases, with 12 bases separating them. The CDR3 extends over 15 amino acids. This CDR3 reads CASSFVQAVNTEAFF. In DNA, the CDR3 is TGTGCCAGCAGTTTCGTACAAGCGGTGAACACTGAAGCTTTCTTT.

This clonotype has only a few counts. Here the CDR3 DNA reads TGTGCCAGCAGCTCATGGGGGGGCGGTTATAGCAATCAGCCCCAGCATTTT. Residues: CASSSWGGGYSNQPQHF. The chain links TRBV7-9 to TRBJ1-5; D possibly corresponds to TRBD1 (6 bases). Germline lookup yields CDR1 SEHNR and CDR2 FQNEAQ (reference sequence). Trimming took off 4 bases at V and 0 bases at J, with 16 bases between the two ends. CDR3 length: 17 residues.

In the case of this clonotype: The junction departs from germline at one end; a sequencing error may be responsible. The CDR3 nucleotides are TGTGACAGCTCCAAGGGGCAGGGACAGGGGGGAGATGGCTACACCTTC. Translating it yields CDSSKGQGQGGDGYTF. The chain links TRBV9 to TRBJ1-2, with TRBD1 identical over 11 bases. Germline V gene lookup returns CDR1 SGDLS and CDR2 YYNGEE. The CDR3 covers 16 residues.

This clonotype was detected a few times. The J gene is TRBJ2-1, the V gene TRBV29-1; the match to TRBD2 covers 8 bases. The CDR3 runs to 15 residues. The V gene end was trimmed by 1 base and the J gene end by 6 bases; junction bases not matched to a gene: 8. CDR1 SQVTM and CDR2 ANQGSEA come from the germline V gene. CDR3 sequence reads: CSVEGGREGRNEQFF. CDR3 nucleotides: TGCAGCGTTGAAGGGGGACGGGAGGGCCGCAATGAGCAGTTCTTC.

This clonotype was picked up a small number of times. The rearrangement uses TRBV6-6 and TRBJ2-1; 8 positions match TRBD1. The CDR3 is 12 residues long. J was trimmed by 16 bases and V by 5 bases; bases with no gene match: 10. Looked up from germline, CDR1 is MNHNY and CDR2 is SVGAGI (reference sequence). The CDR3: CASSPVGQATFF. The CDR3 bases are TGTGCCAGCAGTCCAGTGGGACAGGCGACCTTCTTC.

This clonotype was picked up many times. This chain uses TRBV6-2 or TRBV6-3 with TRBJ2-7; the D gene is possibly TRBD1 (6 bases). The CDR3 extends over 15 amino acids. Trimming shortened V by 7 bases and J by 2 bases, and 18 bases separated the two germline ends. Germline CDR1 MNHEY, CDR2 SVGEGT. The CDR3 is CASTPPRGSPYEQYF. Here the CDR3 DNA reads TGTGCCAGCACCCCTCCGAGGGGGAGCCCCTACGAGCAGTACTTC.

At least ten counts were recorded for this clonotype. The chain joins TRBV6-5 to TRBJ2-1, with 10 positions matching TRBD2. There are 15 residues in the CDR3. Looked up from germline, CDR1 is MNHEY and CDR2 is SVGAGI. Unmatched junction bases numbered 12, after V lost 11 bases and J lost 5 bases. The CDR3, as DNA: TGTGCCTGTACTGGCCCTAGCGGGGGAGACAATGAGCAGTTCTTC. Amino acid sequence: CACTGPSGGDNEQFF.

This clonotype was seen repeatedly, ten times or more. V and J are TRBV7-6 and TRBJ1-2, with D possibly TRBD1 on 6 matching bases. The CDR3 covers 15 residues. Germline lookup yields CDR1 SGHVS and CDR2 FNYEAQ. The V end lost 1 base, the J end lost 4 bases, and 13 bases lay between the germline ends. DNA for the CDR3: TGTGCCAGCAGCTTAGAGACAGGTAGCGTCTATGGCTACACCTTC. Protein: CASSLETGSVYGYTF. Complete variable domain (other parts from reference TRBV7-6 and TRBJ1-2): GAGVSQSPRYKVTKRGQDVALRCDPISGHVSLYWYRQALGQGPEFLTYFNYEAQQDKSGLPNDRFSAERPEGSISTLTIQRTEQRDSAMYRCASSLETGSVYGYTFGSGTRLTVV.

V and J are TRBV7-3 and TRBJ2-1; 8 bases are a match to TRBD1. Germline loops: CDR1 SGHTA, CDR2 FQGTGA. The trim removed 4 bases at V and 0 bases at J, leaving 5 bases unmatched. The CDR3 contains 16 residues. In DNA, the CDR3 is TGTGCCAGCAGCTCCGGACAGGGTGCCTCCTACAATGAGCAGTTCTTC. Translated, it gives CASSSGQGASYNEQFF. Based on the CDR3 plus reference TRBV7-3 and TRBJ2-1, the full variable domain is GAGVSQTPSNKVTEKGKYVELRCDPISGHTALYWYRQSLGQGPEFLIYFQGTGAADDSGLPNDRFFAVRPEGSVSTLKIQRTERGDSAVYLCASSSGQGASYNEQFFGPGTRLTVL.

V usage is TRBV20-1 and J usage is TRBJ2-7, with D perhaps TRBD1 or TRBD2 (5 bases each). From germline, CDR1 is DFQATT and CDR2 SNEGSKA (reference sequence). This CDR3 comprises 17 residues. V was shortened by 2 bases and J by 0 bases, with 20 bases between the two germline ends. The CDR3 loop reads CSARRFSGRGDSYEQYF. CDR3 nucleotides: TGCAGTGCTAGAAGGTTCTCGGGAAGGGGAGACTCCTACGAGCAGTACTTC.

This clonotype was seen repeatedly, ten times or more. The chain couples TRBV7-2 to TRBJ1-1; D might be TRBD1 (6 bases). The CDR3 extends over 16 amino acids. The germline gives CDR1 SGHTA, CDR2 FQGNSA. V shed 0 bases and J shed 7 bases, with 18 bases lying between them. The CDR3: CASSLASGGALSEAFF. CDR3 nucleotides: TGTGCCAGCAGCTTAGCCTCCGGGGGGGCCCTGAGTGAAGCTTTCTTT.

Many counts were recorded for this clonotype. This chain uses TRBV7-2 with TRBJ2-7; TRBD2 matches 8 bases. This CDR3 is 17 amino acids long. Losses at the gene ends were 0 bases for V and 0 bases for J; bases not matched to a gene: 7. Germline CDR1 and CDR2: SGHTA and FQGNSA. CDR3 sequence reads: CASSLARSSGFSYEQYF. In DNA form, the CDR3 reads TGTGCCAGCAGCTTAGCGAGGTCTAGCGGGTTCTCCTACGAGCAGTACTTC. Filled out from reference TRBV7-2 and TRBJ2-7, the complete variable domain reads GAGVSQSPSNKVTEKGKDVELRCDPISGHTALYWYRQSLGQGLEFLIYFQGNSAPDKSGLPSDRFSAERTGGSVSTLTIQRTQQEDSAVYLCASSLARSSGFSYEQYFGPGTRLTVT.

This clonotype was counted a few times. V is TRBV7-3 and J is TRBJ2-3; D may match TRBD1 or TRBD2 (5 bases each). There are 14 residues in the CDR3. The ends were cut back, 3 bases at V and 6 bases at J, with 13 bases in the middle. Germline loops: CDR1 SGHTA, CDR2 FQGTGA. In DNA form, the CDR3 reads TGTGCCAGCAGCTTGGCCACCCGGGACGATACGCAGTATTTT. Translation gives CASSLATRDDTQYF. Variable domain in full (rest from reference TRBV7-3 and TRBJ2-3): GAGVSQTPSNKVTEKGKYVELRCDPISGHTALYWYRQSLGQGPEFLIYFQGTGAADDSGLPNDRFFAVRPEGSVSTLKIQRTERGDSAVYLCASSLATRDDTQYFGPGTRLTVL.

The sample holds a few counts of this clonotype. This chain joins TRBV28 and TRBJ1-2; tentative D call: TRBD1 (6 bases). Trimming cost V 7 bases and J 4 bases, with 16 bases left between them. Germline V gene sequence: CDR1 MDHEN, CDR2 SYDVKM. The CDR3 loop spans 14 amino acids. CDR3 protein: CASKGGAQGYGYTF. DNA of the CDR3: TGTGCCAGCAAAGGGGGGGCGCAGGGCTATGGCTACACCTTC.

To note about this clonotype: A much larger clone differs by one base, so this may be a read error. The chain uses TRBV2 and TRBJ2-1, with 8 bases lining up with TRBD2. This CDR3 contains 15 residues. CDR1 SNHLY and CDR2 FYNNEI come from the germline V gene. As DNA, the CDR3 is TGTGCCAGCACCCGGGGGCGGGGGGATTACAATGAGCAGTTATTC. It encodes CASTRGRGDYNEQLF. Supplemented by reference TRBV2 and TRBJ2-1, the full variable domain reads EPEVTQTPSHQVTQMGQEVILRCVPISNHLYFYWYRQILGQKVEFLVSFYNNEISEKSEIFDDQFSVERPDGSNFTLKIRSTKLEDSAMYFCASTRGRGDYNEQLFGPGTRLTVL.

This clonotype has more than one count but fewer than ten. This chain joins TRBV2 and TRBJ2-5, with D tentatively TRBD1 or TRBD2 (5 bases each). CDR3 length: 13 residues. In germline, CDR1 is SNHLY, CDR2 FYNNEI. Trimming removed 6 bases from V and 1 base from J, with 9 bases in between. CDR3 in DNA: TGTGCCAGCAGCTGGGGGTCCCAAGAGACCCAGTACTTC. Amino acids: CASSWGSQETQYF. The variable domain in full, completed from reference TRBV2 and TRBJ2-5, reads EPEVTQTPSHQVTQMGQEVILRCVPISNHLYFYWYRQILGQKVEFLVSFYNNEISEKSEIFDDQFSVERPDGSNFTLKIRSTKLEDSAMYFCASSWGSQETQYFGPGTRLLVL.

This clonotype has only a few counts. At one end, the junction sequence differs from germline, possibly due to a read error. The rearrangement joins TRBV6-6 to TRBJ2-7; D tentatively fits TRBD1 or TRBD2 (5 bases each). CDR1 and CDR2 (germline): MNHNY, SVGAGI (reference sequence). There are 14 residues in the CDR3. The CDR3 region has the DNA TGTGCCAGCAGTTGGCGAGGGGTCTCCGACGAGCAGTACTTC. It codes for CASSWRGVSDEQYF.

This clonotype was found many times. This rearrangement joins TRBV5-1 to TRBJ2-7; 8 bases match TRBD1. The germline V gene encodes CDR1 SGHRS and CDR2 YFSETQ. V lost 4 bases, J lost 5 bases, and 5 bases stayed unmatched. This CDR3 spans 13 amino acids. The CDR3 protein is CASSLGTGDEQYF. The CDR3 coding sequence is TGCGCCAGCAGCCTCGGGACAGGTGACGAGCAGTACTTC.

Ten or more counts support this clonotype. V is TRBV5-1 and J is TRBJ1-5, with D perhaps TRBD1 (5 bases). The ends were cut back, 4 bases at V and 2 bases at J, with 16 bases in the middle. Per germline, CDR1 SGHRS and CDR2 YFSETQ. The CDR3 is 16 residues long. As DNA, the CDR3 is TGCGCCAGCAGCCCTTCAGGGAGAGGTGGCAATCAGCCCCAGCATTTT. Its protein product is CASSPSGRGGNQPQHF. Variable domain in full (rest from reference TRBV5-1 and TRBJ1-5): KAGVTQTPRYLIKTRGQQVTLSCSPISGHRSVSWYQQTPGQGLQFLFEYFSETQRNKGNFPGRFSGRQFSNSRSEMNVSTLELGDSALYLCASSPSGRGGNQPQHFGDGTRLSIL.

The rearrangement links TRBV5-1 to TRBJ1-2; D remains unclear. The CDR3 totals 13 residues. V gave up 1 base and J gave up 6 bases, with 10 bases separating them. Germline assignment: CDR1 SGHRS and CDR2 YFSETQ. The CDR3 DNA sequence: TGCGCCAGCAGCTTGACCAGGAGGGATGGCTACACCTTC. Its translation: CASSLTRRDGYTF.

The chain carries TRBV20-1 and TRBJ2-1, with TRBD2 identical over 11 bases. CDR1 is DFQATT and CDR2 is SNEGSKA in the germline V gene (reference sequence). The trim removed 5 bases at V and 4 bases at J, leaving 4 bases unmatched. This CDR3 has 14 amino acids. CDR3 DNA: TGCAGTGCTTACGGGACTAGCGGTTACAATGAGCAGTTCTTC. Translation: CSAYGTSGYNEQFF.

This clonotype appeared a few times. CDR3 in DNA: TGCAGTGCTAGAGAAGGGTTATCTGGAAACACCATATATTTT. Its protein is CSAREGLSGNTIYF. J is TRBJ1-3 and V is TRBV20-1; D not certain. This CDR3 spans 14 amino acids. Deletions cut 0 bases from V and 1 base from J, with 7 bases between. Germline CDR1 DFQATT, CDR2 SNEGSKA (reference sequence).

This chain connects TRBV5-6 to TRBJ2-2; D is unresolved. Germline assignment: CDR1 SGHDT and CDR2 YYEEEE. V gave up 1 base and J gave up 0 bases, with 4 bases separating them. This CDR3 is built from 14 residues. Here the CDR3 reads CASSLPANTGELFF. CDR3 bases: TGTGCCAGCAGCTTGCCCGCGAACACCGGGGAGCTGTTTTTT.